A single sample gave rise to the 4 T cell receptor beta chains below, sequenced in a study of T cell repertoires in cytomegalovirus infection. TCRdb itself ran the reads through MiXCR, one entry per CDR3 protein. The sample contains about 830,000 distinct CDR3 sequences, about 33% of which appear only once. Their recognized antigens are unknown. Here the sequenced sample was cultured CD8+ T cells from PBMCs, taken from culture after CMV antigen stimulation. The receptors were gathered from a human donor in good health (CMV status not recorded). Some clones in this sample may be carry-over from other donors' samples.

J is TRBJ1-2 and V is TRBV6-5; D is undetermined. This CDR3 has 15 amino acids. V lost 0 bases and J lost 4, with 12 bases in between. CDR1 and CDR2 from the germline V gene are MNHEY and SVGAGI. The CDR3 spells CASSYSAVDPYGYTF. The CDR3 bases are TGTGCCAGCAGTTACTCGGCGGTGGACCCCTATGGCTACACCTTC.

This clonotype was observed a few times. The chain uses TRBV28 and TRBJ2-3; maybe TRBD1 (5 bases). CDR3 size: 14 residues. From germline, CDR1 is MDHEN and CDR2 SYDVKM. Trimming removed 3 bases from V and 4 bases from J, with 11 bases in between. For the CDR3, the DNA is TGTGCCAGCAGTTTCCCAGGGAAAGCAGATACGCAGTATTTT. Protein sequence: CASSFPGKADTQYF.

In DNA, the CDR3 is TGTGCCAGCAGTCACGAAAGGACAGTAAGCACTGAAGCTTTCTTT. Amino acids: CASSHERTVSTEAFF. The chain combines TRBV4-2 with TRBJ1-1; a possible D gene is TRBD1 (6 bases). CDR1 and CDR2 from the germline V gene are LGHNA and YNFKEQ. The CDR3 sequence is 15 residues long. The germline V and J ends were trimmed by 6 bases and 4 bases, with 18 bases remaining between them.

The chain has TRBV6-2 or TRBV6-3 and TRBJ2-7, with D maybe TRBD1 (5 bases). The CDR3 totals 15 residues. Looked up from germline, CDR1 is MNHEY and CDR2 is SVGEGT. The CDR3 is CANSYARQIPYEQYV. The CDR3 nucleotides read TGCGCCAACAGTTACGCCAGACAGATACCCTACGAGCAGTACGTC.